The next 26 T cell receptor beta chains were all read from a single sample in a study of OX40 agonist ivuxolimab in advanced cancers. The method was immunoSEQ multiplex PCR; TCRdb's version includes in-frame clones alone and lacks a portion of them. The profile covers tens of thousands of clones, with 75% to 95% appearing a single time and less than 0.55% taken by the ten largest. Here the sequenced sample was CD4+ or CD8+ T cells sorted from blood, taken in a trial of the OX40 agonist ivuxolimab. The receptors shown here come from an adult with an advanced solid tumor such as melanoma, head and neck, liver or kidney cancer.

The rearrangement links TRBV11-3 to TRBJ1-4; D is ambiguous. Germline CDR1 reads SGHNT; CDR2 reads YENEEA. The ends were cut back, 5 bases at V and 8 bases at J, with 15 bases in the middle. This CDR3 is 14 amino acids long. CDR3 bases: TGTGCCAGCAGCCCCCGGGGTACCAGCGAAAAACTGTTTTTT. This encodes CASSPRGTSEKLFF.

This chain joins TRBV12-5 and TRBJ1-4; D not resolved. This CDR3 comprises 12 residues. Per the germline V gene, CDR1 is LGHNT and CDR2 is FRNRAP. The V end was cut by 5 bases, the J end by 4 bases, with 5 bases between. The CDR3 DNA reads as TGTGCTAGTGGTCCGAGTAATGAAAAACTGTTTTTT. It yields the protein CASGPSNEKLFF.

The V gene is TRBV4-1, the J gene TRBJ1-5; a weak D match, TRBD1 (5 bases). CDR1 is MGHRA and CDR2 is YSYEKL in the germline V gene. V lost 1 base and J lost 0, with 13 bases in between. The length of the CDR3 is 17 residues. Here the CDR3 DNA reads TGCGCCAGCAGCCAAGGGGGCAGATCTTATAGCAATCAGCCCCAGCATTTT. Encoded protein: CASSQGGRSYSNQPQHF.

This clone was recorded once. CDR3 nucleotides: TGTGCCAGCAGTTTACAAGACAGGGTAGGGGCCAACGTCCTGACTTTC. Its protein product is CASSLQDRVGANVLTF. This chain connects TRBV28 to TRBJ2-6, with 7 bases identical to TRBD1. V dropped 2 bases and J dropped 4; count of bases not matched to a gene: 5. The CDR3 covers 16 residues. Germline-derived CDR1 and CDR2 are MDHEN and SYDVKM.

V gene TRBV10-3 combines with J gene TRBJ2-2; possibly TRBD1 for D (6 bases). Germline CDR1 reads ENHRY; CDR2 reads SYGVKD. Trimming took 4 bases from V and 1 from J, leaving 13 bases between them. This CDR3 comprises 16 residues. CDR3 in amino acids: CAISVTGSWNTGELFF. In nucleotides, the CDR3 is TGTGCCATCAGTGTTACAGGGTCTTGGAACACCGGGGAGCTGTTTTTT.

CDR3 DNA: TGTGCCAGCAGTCCACTCGGACAGGGGGCCGATAGCAATCAGCCCCAGCATTTT. It codes for CASSPLGQGADSNQPQHF. The genes are TRBV28 and TRBJ1-5; 11 bases fit TRBD1. Germline V gene sequence: CDR1 MDHEN, CDR2 SYDVKM. The CDR3 covers 18 residues. V lost 5 bases and J lost 0; bases outside the gene matches: 9.

This clone was seen just once. The chain is built from TRBV20-1 and TRBJ1-2, with D uncertain. The CDR3 runs to 10 residues. Germline V gene lookup returns CDR1 DFQATT and CDR2 SNEGSKA (reference sequence). V shed 0 bases and J shed 7 bases, with 3 bases lying between them. CDR3 sequence (DNA): TGCAGTGCTAGAGAATTTGGCTACACCTTC. Its translation: CSAREFGYTF.

This rearrangement joins TRBV15 to TRBJ2-2; D is perhaps TRBD1 (6 bases). Germline V gives CDR1 LNHNV, CDR2 YYDKDF (reference sequence). Trimming shortened V by 0 bases and J by 3 bases, and 8 bases separated the two germline ends. This CDR3 has 15 amino acids. The chain's CDR3 is CATSREGAYTGELFF. The CDR3 DNA is TGTGCCACCAGCAGAGAGGGGGCCTACACCGGGGAGCTGTTTTTT.

Only a few counts were recorded for this clone. This chain uses TRBV14 with TRBJ1-1; D unresolved. The CDR3 is 13 amino acids. Trimming stripped 4 bases from V and 1 base from J, with 7 bases between. CDR1 SGHDN and CDR2 FVKESK come from the germline V gene. Written as DNA, the CDR3 is TGTGCCAGCAGCCTCCAAGGGAACACTGAAGCTTTCTTT. Protein sequence: CASSLQGNTEAFF.

The sample holds a few counts of this clone. The CDR3 loop is CASGRGTWDTEAFF. In nucleotides, the CDR3 is TGTGCCAGCGGCCGGGGGACGTGGGACACTGAAGCTTTCTTT. This rearrangement joins TRBV27 to TRBJ1-1, with D perhaps matching TRBD1 (5 bases). The CDR3 loop spans 14 amino acids. V was shortened by 8 bases and J by 3 bases, with 16 bases between the two germline ends. Per germline, CDR1 MNHEY and CDR2 SMNVEV (reference sequence).

The chain recombines TRBV7-2 with TRBJ2-1, with 8 bases fitting TRBD2. The CDR3 extends over 15 amino acids. V was pared by 4 bases and J by 7 bases, with 9 bases of the junction left unmatched. Germline V gives CDR1 SGHTA, CDR2 FQGNSA. The CDR3 nucleotides are TGTGCCAGCAGCTACTCGGGGGGGCTGGGGAATGAGCAGTTCTTC. Amino acid sequence: CASSYSGGLGNEQFF.

V and J are TRBV7-2 and TRBJ2-1, with D perhaps matching TRBD2 (6 bases). From germline, CDR1 is SGHTA and CDR2 FQGNSA. CDR3 length equals 18 residues. V was clipped by 1 base and J by 7 bases, with 23 bases between them. DNA of the CDR3: TGTGCCAGCAGCTTAGGTGTTAGCGGAACAGCTCCCCATAATGAGCAGTTCTTC. Translating gives CASSLGVSGTAPHNEQFF. The entire variable domain, with the rest obtained from reference TRBV7-2 and TRBJ2-1, is as follows: GAGVSQSPSNKVTEKGKDVELRCDPISGHTALYWYRQSLGQGLEFLIYFQGNSAPDKSGLPSDRFSAERTGGSVSTLTIQRTQQEDSAVYLCASSLGVSGTAPHNEQFFGPGTRLTVL.

This clone was counted once. The chain couples TRBV9 to TRBJ1-2; D is possibly TRBD1 (6 bases). The CDR3 runs 14 residues. Trimming left V 0 bases short and J 8 bases short, with 14 bases between. CDR1 SGDLS and CDR2 YYNGEE come from the germline V gene. CDR3 sequence: CASSVGIQGSGYTF. The CDR3, as DNA: TGTGCCAGCAGCGTAGGCATACAGGGAAGCGGCTACACCTTC.

The V and J genes are TRBV19 and TRBJ2-5; 7 bases map to TRBD2. CDR3 length: 15 amino acids. Unmatched junction bases numbered 11, after V lost 5 bases and J lost 5 bases. Germline CDR1 reads LNHDA; CDR2 reads SQIVND (reference sequence). The CDR3 reads CASSLWMTSRETQYF. For the CDR3, the DNA is TGTGCCAGTAGTCTTTGGATGACTAGCAGGGAGACCCAGTACTTC.

The V gene is TRBV4-1, the J gene TRBJ2-5, with 10 bases matching TRBD2. The V and J ends lost 4 bases and 5 bases, in that order; junction bases with no gene match: 7. CDR3 length: 15 residues. Germline CDR1 is MGHRA and CDR2 is YSYEKL. For the CDR3, the DNA is TGCGCCAGCAGCCTCCAGCGGGAGGGAGTCGAGACCCAGTACTTC. Amino acids: CASSLQREGVETQYF.

The V gene is TRBV11-2, the J gene TRBJ1-2, with a weak D call TRBD1 (6 bases). The CDR3 has 16 amino acids. Per germline, CDR1 SGHAT and CDR2 FQNNGV. The V gene lost 0 bases and the J gene lost 3 bases, with 14 bases spanning the gap. As DNA, the CDR3 is TGTGCCAGCAGCTTAGATTTCGCGGGGGGCGACTATGGCTACACCTTC. Amino acids: CASSLDFAGGDYGYTF.

The chain couples TRBV5-1 to TRBJ1-2, with D uncertain. The V gene lost 0 bases and the J gene lost 4 bases, with 7 bases spanning the gap. This CDR3 is 13 amino acids long. CDR1 is SGHRS, CDR2 YFSETQ, per germline. Here the CDR3 DNA reads TGCGCCAGCAGCTTGGAGGGAACCTATGGCTACACCTTC. This sequence encodes CASSLEGTYGYTF.

The chain has TRBV7-8 and TRBJ2-4; maybe TRBD1 (6 bases). The V gene's germline CDR1 is SGHVS and CDR2 FQNEAQ. V was clipped by 3 bases and J by 4 bases, with 16 bases between them. The CDR3 runs to 16 residues. CDR3 DNA sequence: TGTGCCAGCAGCTTTTTTCAGGGGCAGGGGAAAAACATTCAGTACTTC. Translating gives CASSFFQGQGKNIQYF.

The rearrangement joins TRBV4-1 to TRBJ1-2; D is uncertain. Germline V gene sequence: CDR1 MGHRA, CDR2 YSYEKL. The CDR3 spans 14 residues. Trimming removed 1 base from V and 4 bases from J, with 10 bases in between. CDR3 nucleotides: TGCGCCAGCAGCCAAGTGTCGGGCCTCTATGGCTACACCTTC. Protein: CASSQVSGLYGYTF.

This chain joins TRBV4-1 and TRBJ2-5; no firm D call. The CDR3 runs to 15 residues. Germline CDR1 is MGHRA and CDR2 is YSYEKL. V lost 1 base to trimming and J lost 5 bases, with 14 bases between them. The CDR3, as DNA: TGCGCCAGCAGCCAAGGCGGAAGATCCCTCGAGACCCAGTACTTC. Amino acids: CASSQGGRSLETQYF.

The chain uses TRBV7-9 and TRBJ1-1, with D perhaps TRBD1 (5 bases). CDR1 and CDR2 (germline): SEHNR, FQNEAQ (reference sequence). The V gene lost 0 bases and the J gene lost 4 bases, with 12 bases spanning the gap. The CDR3 has 15 amino acids. The CDR3 nucleotides are TGTGCCAGCAGCTTAGCTGCGGGGGTGAGCACTGAAGCTTTCTTT. Encoded protein: CASSLAAGVSTEAFF.

The rearrangement links TRBV5-8 to TRBJ1-1; D remains unclear. The length of the CDR3 is 15 residues. The V end was cut by 4 bases, the J end by 1 base, with 14 bases between. Germline CDR1 is SGHTS and CDR2 is YDEGEE. CDR3 protein: CASSPRLGTNTEAFF. In nucleotides, the CDR3 is TGTGCCAGCAGCCCTCGATTGGGCACGAACACTGAAGCTTTCTTT.

The rearrangement uses TRBV30 and TRBJ1-4; 8 bases fit TRBD1. V trimming: 0 bases; J trimming: 5 bases; junction bases outside the gene matches: 5. CDR1 is GTSNPN and CDR2 is SVGIG in the germline V gene (reference sequence). The length of the CDR3 is 15 residues. The CDR3 loop is CAWSVGDRRNEKLFF. CDR3 nucleotide sequence: TGTGCCTGGAGTGTCGGGGACAGGAGAAATGAAAAACTGTTTTTT.

A note on this clone: A junction end diverges from the germline sequence, so it may reflect a read error. The genes are TRBV7-9 and TRBJ1-2; TRBD1 matches at 8 bases. Germline loops: CDR1 SEHNR, CDR2 FQNEAQ (reference sequence). The CDR3 spans 14 residues. The CDR3 is CAGSTRQGSYGYTF. The CDR3 region has the DNA TGTGCCGGCAGCACTCGACAGGGGAGTTATGGCTACACCTTC. Full variable domain (outside the CDR3, taken from reference TRBV7-9 and TRBJ1-2): DTGVSQNPRHKITKRGQNVTFRCDPISEHNRLYWYRQTLGQGPEFLTYFQNEAQLEKSRLLSDRFSAERPKGSFSTLEIQRTEQGDSAMYLCAGSTRQGSYGYTFGSGTRLTVV.

V and J are TRBV4-1 and TRBJ2-1, with 9 bases matching TRBD1. The ends lost 4 bases at V and 9 bases at J; junction bases unmatched: 13. The CDR3 runs 16 residues. Germline assignment: CDR1 MGHRA and CDR2 YSYEKL. In DNA form, the CDR3 reads TGCGCCAGCAGCCCATACACCGGGACAGGGCTAGGTGAGCAGTTCTTC. Protein sequence: CASSPYTGTGLGEQFF.

This clone was seen a single time. The chain joins TRBV11-2 to TRBJ1-1; D may be TRBD1 (5 bases). This CDR3 region has 13 residues. The V and J ends lost 4 bases and 0 bases respectively, with 6 bases between them. The germline V gene encodes CDR1 SGHAT and CDR2 FQNNGV. The CDR3 DNA is TGTGCCAGCAGCTCAGGGCTGAACACTGAAGCTTTCTTT. Amino acids: CASSSGLNTEAFF.